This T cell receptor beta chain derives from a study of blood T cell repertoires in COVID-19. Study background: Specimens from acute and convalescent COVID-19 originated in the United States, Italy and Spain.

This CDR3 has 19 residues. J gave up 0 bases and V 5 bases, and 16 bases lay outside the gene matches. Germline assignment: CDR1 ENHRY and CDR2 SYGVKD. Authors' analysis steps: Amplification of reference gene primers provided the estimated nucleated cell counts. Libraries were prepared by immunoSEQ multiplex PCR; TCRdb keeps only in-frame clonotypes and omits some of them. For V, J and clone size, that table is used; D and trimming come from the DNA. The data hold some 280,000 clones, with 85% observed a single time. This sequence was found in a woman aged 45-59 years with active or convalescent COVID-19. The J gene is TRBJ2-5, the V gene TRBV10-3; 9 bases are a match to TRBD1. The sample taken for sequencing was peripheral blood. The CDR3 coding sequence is TGTGCCATCAGTTCGAACTGGGACAGGGACTACCGGTACCAAGAGACCCAGTACTTC. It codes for CAISSNWDRDYRYQETQYF.